Listed below are T cell receptor beta chains from one sample, sequenced in a study of blood T cell repertoires in COVID-19. Libraries were prepared by immunoSEQ multiplex PCR; TCRdb keeps only in-frame clonotypes and omits some of them. The sample lists more than 300,000 clones, 85% to 90% occurring once. The sample comprised peripheral blood. These TCRs come from a woman between 45 and 65 years old with COVID-19, enrolled during active disease. Both conserved end residues are part of each CDR3. The D gene is left open where the match is weak. Size values are once, few and many counts, or a class for expanded clones, and some rows have none.

-	TRBV18	TRBJ2-7	once	CASSPPRQTYEQYF	TGTGCCAGCTCACCACCGAGACAGACCTACGAGCAGTACTTC
-	TRBV30	TRBJ1-1	-	CAWSVSSGGAFF	TGTGCCTGGAGTGTATCTAGTGGTGGAGCTTTCTTT
TRBD2	TRBV4-1	TRBJ2-7	-	CASSLQRESYEQYF	TGCGCCAGCAGCCTACAGCGGGAGAGCTACGAGCAGTACTTC
-	TRBV2	TRBJ2-1	-	CASRLDQTYNEQFF	TGTGCCAGCCGACTAGACCAAACATACAATGAGCAGTTCTTC
-	TRBV5-4	TRBJ2-3	-	CASSLLGADTDTQYF	TGTGCCAGCAGCTTACTTGGAGCCGACACAGATACGCAGTATTTT
TRBD1	TRBV7-2	TRBJ2-2	-	CASSPGTGADTGELFF	TGTGCCAGCAGCCCAGGGACAGGGGCGGACACCGGGGAGCTGTTTTTT
TRBD1	TRBV30	TRBJ2-7	-	CAWESGQGISYEQYF	TGTGCCTGGGAATCTGGACAGGGGATCTCCTACGAGCAGTACTTC
TRBD1	TRBV27	TRBJ2-5	-	CASSLGTGARAIQETQYF	TGTGCCAGCAGTTTAGGTACAGGGGCCCGCGCAATCCAAGAGACCCAGTACTTC
-	TRBV5-1	TRBJ1-1	once	CASSNSTVLFTEAFF	TGCGCCAGCAGCAATTCGACAGTCCTGTTCACTGAAGCTTTCTTT
-	TRBV7-2	TRBJ2-5	-	CASGPQGSQETQYF	TGTGCCAGCGGGCCCCAGGGGTCCCAAGAGACCCAGTACTTC
-	TRBV2	TRBJ2-2	-	CASRESGTGELFF	TGTGCCAGCAGGGAATCAGGGACCGGGGAGCTGTTTTTT
TRBD1	TRBV24-1	TRBJ1-5	-	CATSDPGQGQNQPQHF	TGTGCCACCAGTGATCCGGGACAGGGACAAAATCAGCCCCAGCATTTT
-	TRBV7-9	TRBJ1-2	-	CASSLVRSYGYTF	TGTGCCAGCAGCTTAGTACGGAGCTATGGCTACACCTTC
-	TRBV19	TRBJ1-6	-	CASTFQAGPNSPLHF	TGTGCCAGTACCTTTCAGGCGGGACCTAATTCACCCCTCCACTTT
TRBD1	TRBV6-5	TRBJ1-2	-	CASSSPPTGAYGYTF	TGTGCCAGCAGCAGCCCACCGACAGGGGCTTATGGCTACACCTTC
-	TRBV5-1	TRBJ2-5	-	CASSSLGGSQETQYF	TGCGCCAGCAGCTCGCTTGGGGGGTCCCAAGAGACCCAGTACTTC
-	TRBV5-1	TRBJ2-5	few	CASSLGQNQETQYF	TGCGCCAGCAGCTTGGGACAGAACCAAGAGACCCAGTACTTC
-	TRBV18	TRBJ2-1	-	CASSQSNEQFF	TGTGCCAGCTCGCAGTCCAATGAGCAGTTCTTC
-	TRBV7-9	TRBJ1-1	-	CASSRAEARVAEAFF	TGTGCCAGCAGCCGGGCGGAGGCGCGGGTGGCTGAAGCTTTCTTT
-	TRBV6-5	TRBJ1-2	-	CAGQRGARGGYTF	TGTGCCGGCCAGCGGGGGGCGCGTGGTGGCTACACCTTC
TRBD2	TRBV3-1/TRBV3-2	TRBJ2-1	once	CASSQIAGVGQFF	TGTGCCAGCAGCCAGATCGCGGGAGTCGGGCAGTTCTTC
-	TRBV6-1	TRBJ2-3	-	CASSEIARGTDTQYF	TGTGCCAGCAGTGAGATAGCGCGCGGGACAGATACGCAGTATTTT
-	TRBV11-2	TRBJ2-2	-	CASSLVKRVGELFF	TGTGCCAGCAGCTTAGTAAAGAGAGTTGGGGAGCTGTTTTTT
-	TRBV2	TRBJ2-7	-	CADRVIGGYEQYF	TGTGCCGACCGGGTAATTGGAGGGTACGAGCAGTACTTC
-	TRBV30	TRBJ2-1	-	CAWRGDRYNEQFF	TGTGCCTGGAGGGGCGATCGCTACAATGAGCAGTTCTTC
TRBD2	TRBV27	TRBJ2-2	-	CASCLAGYTGELFF	TGTGCCAGCTGTCTAGCGGGATACACCGGGGAGCTGTTTTTT
TRBD1	TRBV24-1	TRBJ1-6	few	CATSWDRDSPLHF	TGTGCCACCAGCTGGGACAGGGATTCACCCCTCCACTTT
-	TRBV18	TRBJ2-3	-	CASSPLGAGPRSTDTQYF	TGTGCCAGCTCACCGCTCGGGGCGGGACCGCGAAGCACAGATACGCAGTATTTT
TRBD2	TRBV5-5	TRBJ2-3	few	CASSFRLAGGVTDTQYF	TGTGCCAGCAGCTTCCGACTAGCGGGAGGAGTAACAGATACGCAGTATTTT
-	TRBV18	TRBJ2-5	-	CASSPKETQYF	TGTGCCAGCTCCCCTAAAGAGACCCAGTACTTC
TRBD2	TRBV9	TRBJ2-1	-	CASSVVSGSHNEQFF	TGTGCCAGCAGCGTAGTCAGCGGGAGCCACAATGAGCAGTTCTTC